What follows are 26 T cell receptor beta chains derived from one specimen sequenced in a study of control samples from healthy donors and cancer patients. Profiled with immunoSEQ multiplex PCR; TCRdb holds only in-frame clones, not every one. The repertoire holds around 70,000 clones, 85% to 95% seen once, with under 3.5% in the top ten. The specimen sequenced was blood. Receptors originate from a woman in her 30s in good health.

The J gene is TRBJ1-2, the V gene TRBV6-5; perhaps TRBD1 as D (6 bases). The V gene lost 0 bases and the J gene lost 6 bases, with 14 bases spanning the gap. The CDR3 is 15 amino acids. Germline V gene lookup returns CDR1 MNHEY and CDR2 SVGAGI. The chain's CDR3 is CASSYSRPGGDGYTF. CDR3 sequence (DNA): TGTGCCAGCAGTTACTCTCGCCCGGGGGGCGATGGCTACACCTTC.

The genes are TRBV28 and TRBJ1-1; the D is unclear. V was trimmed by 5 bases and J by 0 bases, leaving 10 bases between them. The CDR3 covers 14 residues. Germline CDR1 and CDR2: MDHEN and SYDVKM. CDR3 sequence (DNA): TGTGCCAGCAGTGTCGCCCGGATGAACACTGAAGCTTTCTTT. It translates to CASSVARMNTEAFF. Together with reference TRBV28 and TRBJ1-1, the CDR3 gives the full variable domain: DVKVTQSSRYLVKRTGEKVFLECVQDMDHENMFWYRQDPGLGLRLIYFSYDVKMKEKGDIPEGYSVSREKKERFSLILESASTNQTSMYLCASSVARMNTEAFFGQGTRLTVV.

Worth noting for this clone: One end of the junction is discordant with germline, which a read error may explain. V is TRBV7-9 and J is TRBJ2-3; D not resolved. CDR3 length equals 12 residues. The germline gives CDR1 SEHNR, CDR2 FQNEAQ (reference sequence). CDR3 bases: TGTGCCAGCAGCTTGGGTTCCAGTCCCAGGCATTTT. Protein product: CASSLGSSPRHF.

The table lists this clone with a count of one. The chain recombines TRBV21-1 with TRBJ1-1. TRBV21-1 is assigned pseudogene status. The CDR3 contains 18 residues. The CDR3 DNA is TGTGCCAGCAGCAAAGCTTACAGACTTGCAAAAAGGAACACTGAAGCTTTCTTT. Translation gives CASSKAYRLAKRNTEAFF.

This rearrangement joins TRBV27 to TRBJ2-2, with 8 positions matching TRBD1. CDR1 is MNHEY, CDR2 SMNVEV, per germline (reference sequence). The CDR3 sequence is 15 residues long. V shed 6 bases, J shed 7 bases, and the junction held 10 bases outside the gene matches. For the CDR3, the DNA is TGTGCCAGCAGCCCAGGACAGGGTGATGGCGGGGAGCTGTTTTTT. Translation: CASSPGQGDGGELFF.

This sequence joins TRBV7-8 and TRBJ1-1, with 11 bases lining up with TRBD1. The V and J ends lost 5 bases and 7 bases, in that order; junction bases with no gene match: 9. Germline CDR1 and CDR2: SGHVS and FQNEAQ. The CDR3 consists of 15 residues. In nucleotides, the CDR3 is TGTGCCAGCAGCGCAAGGACAGGGGGCGGGAGTGAAGCTTTCTTT. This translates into CASSARTGGGSEAFF.

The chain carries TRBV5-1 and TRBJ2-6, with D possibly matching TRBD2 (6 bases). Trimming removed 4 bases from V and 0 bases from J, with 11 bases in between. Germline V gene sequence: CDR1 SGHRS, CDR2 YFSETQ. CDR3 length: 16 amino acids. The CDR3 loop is CASSGTLSSGANVLTF. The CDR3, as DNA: TGCGCCAGCAGCGGGACTCTCAGCTCTGGGGCCAACGTCCTGACTTTC.

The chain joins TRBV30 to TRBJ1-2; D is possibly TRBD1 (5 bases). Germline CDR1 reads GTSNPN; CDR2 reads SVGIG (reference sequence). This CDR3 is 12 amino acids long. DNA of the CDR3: TGTGCTGAGGAGTCAGGGTTTGGTGGCTACACCTTC. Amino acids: CAEESGFGGYTF.

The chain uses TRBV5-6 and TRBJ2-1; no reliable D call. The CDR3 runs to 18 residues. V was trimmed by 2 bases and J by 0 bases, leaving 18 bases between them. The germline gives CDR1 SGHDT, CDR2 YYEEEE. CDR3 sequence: CASSLRYRTASSYNEQFF. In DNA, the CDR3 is TGTGCCAGCAGCTTAAGGTACCGGACGGCGAGCTCCTACAATGAGCAGTTCTTC.

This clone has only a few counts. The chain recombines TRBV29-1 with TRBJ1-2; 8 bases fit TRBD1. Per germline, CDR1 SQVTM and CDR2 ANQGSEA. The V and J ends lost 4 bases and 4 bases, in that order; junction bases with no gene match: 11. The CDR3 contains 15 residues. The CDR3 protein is CSVAAGGPLGYGYTF. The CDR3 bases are TGCAGCGTTGCGGCAGGGGGCCCTTTGGGCTATGGCTACACCTTC.

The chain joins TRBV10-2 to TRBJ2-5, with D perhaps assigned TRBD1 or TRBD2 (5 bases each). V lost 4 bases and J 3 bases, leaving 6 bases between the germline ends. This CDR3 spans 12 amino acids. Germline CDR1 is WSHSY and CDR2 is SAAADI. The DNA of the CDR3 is TGCGCCAGCAGTGTGGGGGAAGAGACCCAGTACTTC. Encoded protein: CASSVGEETQYF.

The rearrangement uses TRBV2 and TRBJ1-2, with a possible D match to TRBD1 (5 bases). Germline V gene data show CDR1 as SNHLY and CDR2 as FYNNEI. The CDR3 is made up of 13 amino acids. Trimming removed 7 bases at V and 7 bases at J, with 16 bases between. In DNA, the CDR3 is TGTGCCAGCACCAGTACAGGTTCGAGTGGCTACACCTTC. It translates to CASTSTGSSGYTF. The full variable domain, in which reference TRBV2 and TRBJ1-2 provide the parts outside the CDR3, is EPEVTQTPSHQVTQMGQEVILRCVPISNHLYFYWYRQILGQKVEFLVSFYNNEISEKSEIFDDQFSVERPDGSNFTLKIRSTKLEDSAMYFCASTSTGSSGYTFGSGTRLTVV.

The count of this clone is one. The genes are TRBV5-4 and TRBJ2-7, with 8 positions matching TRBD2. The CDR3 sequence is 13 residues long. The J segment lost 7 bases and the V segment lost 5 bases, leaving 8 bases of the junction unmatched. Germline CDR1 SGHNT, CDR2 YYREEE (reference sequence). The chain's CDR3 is CASSVGGAIEQYV. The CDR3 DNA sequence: TGTGCCAGCAGTGTCGGGGGGGCCATTGAGCAGTACGTC.

The CDR3 sequence: CALGGPSSGNTIYF. Here the CDR3 DNA reads TGTGCCCTGGGGGGGCCCAGCTCTGGAAACACCATATATTTT. The chain carries TRBV7-7 and TRBJ1-3; D is perhaps TRBD1 (6 bases). Deletions cut 11 bases from V and 0 bases from J, with 14 bases between. The germline V gene encodes CDR1 SSHAT and CDR2 FNYEAQ (reference sequence). The CDR3 extends over 14 amino acids.

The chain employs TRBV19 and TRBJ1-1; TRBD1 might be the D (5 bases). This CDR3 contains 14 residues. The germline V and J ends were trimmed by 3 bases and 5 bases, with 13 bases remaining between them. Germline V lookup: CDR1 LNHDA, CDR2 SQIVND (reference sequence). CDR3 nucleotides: TGTGCCAGTAGTATGTCCGGGGGTGGGACTGAAGCTTTCTTT. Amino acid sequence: CASSMSGGGTEAFF.

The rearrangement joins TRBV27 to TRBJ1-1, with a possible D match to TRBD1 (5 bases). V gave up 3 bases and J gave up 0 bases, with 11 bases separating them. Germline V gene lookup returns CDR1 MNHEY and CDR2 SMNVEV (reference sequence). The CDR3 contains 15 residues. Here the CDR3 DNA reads TGTGCCAGCAGTTTTTCAGGGATAATGAACACTGAAGCTTTCTTT. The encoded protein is CASSFSGIMNTEAFF.

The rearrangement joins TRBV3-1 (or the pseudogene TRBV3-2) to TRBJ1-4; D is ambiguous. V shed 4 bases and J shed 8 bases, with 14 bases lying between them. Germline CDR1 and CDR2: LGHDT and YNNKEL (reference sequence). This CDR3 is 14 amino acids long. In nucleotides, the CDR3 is TGTGCCAGCAGCCGGGGAGGCAAAGGAGAAAAACTGTTTTTT. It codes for CASSRGGKGEKLFF.

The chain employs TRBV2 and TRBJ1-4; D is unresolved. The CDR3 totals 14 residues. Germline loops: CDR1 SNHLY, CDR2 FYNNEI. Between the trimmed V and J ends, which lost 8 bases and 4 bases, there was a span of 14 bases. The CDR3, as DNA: TGTGCCAGCTCATCCACAGAGATTAATGAAAAACTGTTTTTT. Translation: CASSSTEINEKLFF.

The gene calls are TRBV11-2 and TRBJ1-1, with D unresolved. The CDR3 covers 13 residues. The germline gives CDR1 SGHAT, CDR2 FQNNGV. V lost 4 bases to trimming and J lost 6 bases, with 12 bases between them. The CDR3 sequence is CASSSLPRAEAFF. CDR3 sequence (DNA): TGTGCCAGCAGCTCTCTGCCCCGGGCTGAAGCTTTCTTT.

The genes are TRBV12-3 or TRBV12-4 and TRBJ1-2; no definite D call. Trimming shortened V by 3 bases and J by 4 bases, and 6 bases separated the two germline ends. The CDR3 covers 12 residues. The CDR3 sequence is CASSFGFYGYTF. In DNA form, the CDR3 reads TGTGCCAGCAGTTTTGGATTCTATGGCTACACCTTC.

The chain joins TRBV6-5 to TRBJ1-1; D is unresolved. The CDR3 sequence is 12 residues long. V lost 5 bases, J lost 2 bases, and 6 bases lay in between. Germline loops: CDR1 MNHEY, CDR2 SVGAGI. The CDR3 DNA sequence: TGTGCCAGCAGTCCCGCTAACACTGAAGCTTTCTTT. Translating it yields CASSPANTEAFF.

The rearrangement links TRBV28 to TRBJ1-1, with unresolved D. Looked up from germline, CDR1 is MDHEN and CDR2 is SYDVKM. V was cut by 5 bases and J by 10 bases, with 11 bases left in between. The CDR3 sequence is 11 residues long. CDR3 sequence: CASSHQRAAFF. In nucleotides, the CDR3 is TGTGCCAGCAGTCACCAGAGGGCAGCTTTCTTT.

Here the CDR3 reads CAISDASGSTDTQYF. The CDR3 bases are TGTGCCATCAGTGACGCTAGCGGGAGCACAGATACGCAGTATTTT. This chain joins TRBV10-3 and TRBJ2-3, with TRBD2 identical over 8 bases. This CDR3 has 15 residues. Germline V gives CDR1 ENHRY, CDR2 SYGVKD. Losses at the gene ends were 3 bases for V and 0 bases for J; bases not matched to a gene: 2.

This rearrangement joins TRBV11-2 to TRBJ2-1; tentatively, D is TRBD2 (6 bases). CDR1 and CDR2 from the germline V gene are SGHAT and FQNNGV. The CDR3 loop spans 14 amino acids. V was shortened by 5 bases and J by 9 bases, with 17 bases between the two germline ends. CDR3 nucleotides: TGTGCCAGCAGCCGCACTGGCGGGGAAGGTGAGCAGTTCTTC. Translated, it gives CASSRTGGEGEQFF.

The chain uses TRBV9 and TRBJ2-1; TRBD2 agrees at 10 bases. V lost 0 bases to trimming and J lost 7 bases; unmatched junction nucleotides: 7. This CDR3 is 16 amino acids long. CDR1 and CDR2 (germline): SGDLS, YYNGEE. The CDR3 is CASSVGLSGGANEQFF. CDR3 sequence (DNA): TGTGCCAGCAGCGTAGGGTTAAGCGGGGGGGCGAATGAGCAGTTCTTC. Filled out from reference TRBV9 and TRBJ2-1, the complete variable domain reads DSGVTQTPKHLITATGQRVTLRCSPRSGDLSVYWYQQSLDQGLQFLIQYYNGEERAKGNILERFSAQQFPDLHSELNLSSLELGDSALYFCASSVGLSGGANEQFFGPGTRLTVL.

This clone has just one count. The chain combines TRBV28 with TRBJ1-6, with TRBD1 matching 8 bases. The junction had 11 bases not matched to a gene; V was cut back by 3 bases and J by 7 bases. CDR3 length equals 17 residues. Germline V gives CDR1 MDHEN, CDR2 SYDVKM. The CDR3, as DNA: TGTGCCAGCAGTTTCCCGACTGGCAGGGGGCGGAATTCACCCCTCCACTTT. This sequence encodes CASSFPTGRGRNSPLHF.